This T cell receptor (beta chain) is from a study of a mutant IDH1 vaccine in newly diagnosed glioma. Points from the study as a whole: There seemed to be no relation between pseudoprogression and changes in top peripheral T cell clonotypes.

Noted time point: week 47, end of study. All doses held 300 ug of mutant IDH1 20-mer peptide, with topical imiquimod. Using immunoSEQ multiplex PCR, the repertoire was profiled, and TCRdb retains in-frame clones only, with some absent. The repertoire holds 56,000 or so clones, with roughly 72% as singletons. To note about this clone: Its target is not known.

This sample comprised PBMCs, obtained from a glioma patient whose treatment included an IDH1 peptide vaccine. The receptor comes from a woman in her thirties or forties with glioma. Some clones in this sample may be carry-over from other donors' samples.

The DNA of the CDR3 is TGTGCCAGCGGGGTAAGCCCCGGCTCACCCCTCCACTTT. Residues: CASGVSPGSPLHF. This chain links TRBV6-5 with TRBJ1-6, with unresolved D. With 8 bases removed from V and 10 bases from J, the gap between germline ends came to 15 bases. The CDR3 runs 13 residues. Germline CDR1 MNHEY, CDR2 SVGAGI.